This T cell receptor beta chain is drawn from a study of post-analysis software for immune sequencing data. Notes on the study in general: There were five or six TRBV segments more frequent in patients than controls, and TRBV5-6, TRBV5-1 and TRBV20-1 were among them.

Losses at the gene ends were 3 bases for V and 6 bases for J; bases not matched to a gene: 13. The CDR3 is made up of 16 amino acids. Germline CDR1 MNHEY, CDR2 SMNVEV (reference sequence). Turning to this clonotype: Its antigen is not identified.

Sequencing libraries made from TCR beta cDNA carried unique molecular identifiers. Each CDR3 protein gets one entry after TCRdb re-called the PCR reads with MiXCR. Among fewer than 850,000 distinct CDR3 sequences listed, 30% were seen once. The receptor's source is a girl between 10 and 17 years old with multiple sclerosis. Source material: blood. The chain has TRBV27 and TRBJ2-5, with 7 bases aligning to TRBD1. The CDR3 protein is CASSFLPTGFGKTQYF. DNA of the CDR3: TGTGCCAGCAGTTTCCTGCCGACAGGGTTTGGGAAGACCCAGTACTTC.